One sample yielded the 17 T cell receptor beta chains listed below, sequenced in a study of CXCR3-negative and CXCR3-positive naive CD8 T cells. Via 5' RACE with UMI labels, TRB cDNA libraries were prepared. TCRdb re-called the 5' RACE reads and shows each CDR3 protein once, DNA omitted. The sample holds around 160,000 distinct CDR3 sequences. No antigen has been assigned to these receptors. Overall study results and limits: Naive cells that were CXCR3-positive had more hydrophobic TRB CDR3s (compared with CXCR3-negative naive cells).

Source material: naive CXCR3+ CD8+ T cells from blood. As for subset: CD45RO-CCR7+CD27+CD95- naive CD8+ T cells expressing CXCR3 (TNR3+). These receptors were collected from a human donor in good health. Some clones in this sample may be carry-over from other donors' samples.

The V and J genes are TRBV6-2 or TRBV6-3 and TRBJ2-1. Germline CDR1 MNHEY, CDR2 SVGEGT. The CDR3 extends over 14 amino acids. The CDR3 protein is CASSYSGSGWEQFF.

The rearrangement joins TRBV4-1 to TRBJ2-7; TCRdb selects TRBD1, and the lack of DNA leaves this call unchecked. This CDR3 has 15 residues. CDR1 and CDR2 (germline): MGHRA, YSYEKL. The CDR3 loop is CASSQEGRSSYEQYF.

J is TRBJ2-5 and V is TRBV12-3 or TRBV12-4; TCRdb gives TRBD2 as the D gene, but with no DNA this cannot be confirmed. CDR3 length: 14 residues. The CDR3 loop is CASSPGLAGMAQYF.

J is TRBJ2-3 and V is TRBV9; as DNA is missing, the TRBD2 call by TCRdb cannot be tested. The CDR3 sequence is 16 residues long. Germline V gene lookup returns CDR1 SGDLS and CDR2 YYNGEE. The CDR3 sequence is CASSVGGRARGDTQYF.

The chain couples TRBV6-5 to TRBJ2-4; the TCRdb D gene call, TRBD1, has no DNA to confirm it. This CDR3 region has 13 residues. Germline V gene data show CDR1 as MNHEY and CDR2 as SVGAGI. The chain's CDR3 is CASSYSQGNIQYF.

The V gene is TRBV7-9, the J gene TRBJ1-2. This CDR3 has 15 residues. Per germline, CDR1 SEHNR and CDR2 FQNEAQ (reference sequence). CDR3 protein: CASMGAARTNYGYTF.

The CDR3 sequence: CASSPPPGGAGYEQYF. V and J are TRBV7-9 and TRBJ2-7; the D call from TCRdb, TRBD1, cannot be confirmed without DNA. Looked up from germline, CDR1 is SEHNR and CDR2 is FQNEAQ (reference sequence). The CDR3 loop spans 16 amino acids.

The chain carries TRBV27 and TRBJ2-7; TCRdb's assignment of TRBD1 cannot be checked, as there is no DNA. The CDR3 length is 14 residues. CDR1 is MNHEY, CDR2 SMNVEV, per germline (reference sequence). The CDR3: CASSLDGPGYEQYF.

The chain uses TRBV15 and TRBJ1-2; the D call of TRBD1 rests on TCRdb alone, since no DNA is present to check it. The CDR3 is 14 amino acids. CDR1 LNHNV and CDR2 YYDKDF come from the germline V gene (reference sequence). CDR3 sequence reads: CATRDREAAYGYTF.

The chain combines TRBV5-1 with TRBJ1-2. Germline-derived CDR1 and CDR2 are SGHRS and YFSETQ. The CDR3 totals 15 residues. The CDR3 spells CASSSLMGRAYGYTF.

The V and J genes are TRBV6-2 or TRBV6-3 and TRBJ2-1; TCRdb selects TRBD2, and the lack of DNA leaves this call unchecked. Germline V gives CDR1 MNHEY, CDR2 SVGEGT. The CDR3 length is 15 residues. The chain's CDR3 is CASRRPGLPTDEQFF.

The chain joins TRBV7-8 to TRBJ2-3; TCRdb lists TRBD2, though no DNA is available to test this call. The CDR3 is 23 amino acids. The V gene's germline CDR1 is SGHVS and CDR2 FQNEAQ. The CDR3 loop is CASSSYSRDFYSRGGGSTDTQYF. The whole variable domain, remainder taken from reference TRBV7-8 and TRBJ2-3, is GAGVSQSPRYKVAKRGQDVALRCDPISGHVSLFWYQQALGQGPEFLTYFQNEAQLDKSGLPSDRFFAERPEGSVSTLKIQRTQQEDSAVYLCASSSYSRDFYSRGGGSTDTQYFGPGTRLTVL.

The chain recombines TRBV7-9 with TRBJ2-1. The CDR3 length is 16 residues. Germline CDR1 is SEHNR and CDR2 is FQNEAQ (reference sequence). CDR3 protein: CASSLVAGSSYNEQFF.

V gene TRBV27 combines with J gene TRBJ1-1. Per germline, CDR1 MNHEY and CDR2 SMNVEV (reference sequence). The CDR3 runs 13 residues. CDR3 amino acids: CASTLGRGAEAFF.

The genes are TRBV5-5 and TRBJ1-5. Germline V gene lookup returns CDR1 SGHKS and CDR2 YYEKEE (reference sequence). The CDR3 loop spans 14 amino acids. CDR3 residues: CASSWTGTDQPQHF.

V usage is TRBV5-1 and J usage is TRBJ2-1; absent DNA, TCRdb's TRBD1 call cannot be checked. Per the germline V gene, CDR1 is SGHRS and CDR2 is YFSETQ. This CDR3 contains 15 residues. CDR3 region: CASSFGQGMNNEQFF.

The V call is TRBV6-6, the J call TRBJ2-7. The CDR3 is 14 amino acids. The germline V gene encodes CDR1 MNHNY and CDR2 SVGAGI (reference sequence). The CDR3 spells CASSPDRSSYEQYF.